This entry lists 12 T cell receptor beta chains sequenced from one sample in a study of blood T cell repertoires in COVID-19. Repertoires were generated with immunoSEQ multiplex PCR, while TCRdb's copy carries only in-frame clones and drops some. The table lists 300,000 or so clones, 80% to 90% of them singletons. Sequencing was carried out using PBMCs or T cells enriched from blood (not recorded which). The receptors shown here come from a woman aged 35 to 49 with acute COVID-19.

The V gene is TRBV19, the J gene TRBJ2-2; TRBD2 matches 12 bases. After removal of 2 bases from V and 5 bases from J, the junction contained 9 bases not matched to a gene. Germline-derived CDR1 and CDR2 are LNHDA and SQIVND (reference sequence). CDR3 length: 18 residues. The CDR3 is CASSIRLAGALMTGELFF. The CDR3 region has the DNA TGTGCCAGTAGTATAAGACTAGCGGGGGCGTTAATGACCGGGGAGCTGTTTTTT. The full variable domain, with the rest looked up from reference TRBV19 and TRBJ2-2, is DGGITQSPKYLFRKEGQNVTLSCEQNLNHDAMYWYRQDPGQGLRLIYYSQIVNDFQKGDIAEGYSVSREKKESFPLTVTSAQKNPTAFYLCASSIRLAGALMTGELFFGEGSRLTVL.

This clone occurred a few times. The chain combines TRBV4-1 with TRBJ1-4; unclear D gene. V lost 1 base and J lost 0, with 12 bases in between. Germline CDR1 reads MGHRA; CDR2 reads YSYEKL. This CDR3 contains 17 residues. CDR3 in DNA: TGCGCCAGCAGCCAAGGGTTTGCGGTTACAACTAATGAAAAACTGTTTTTT. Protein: CASSQGFAVTTNEKLFF.

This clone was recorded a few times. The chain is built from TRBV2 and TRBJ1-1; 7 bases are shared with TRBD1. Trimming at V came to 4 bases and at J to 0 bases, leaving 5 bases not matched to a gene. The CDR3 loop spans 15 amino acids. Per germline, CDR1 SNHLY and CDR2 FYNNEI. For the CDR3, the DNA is TGTGCCAGCAGTGCCCCACAGGGGATGAACACTGAAGCTTTCTTT. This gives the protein CASSAPQGMNTEAFF.

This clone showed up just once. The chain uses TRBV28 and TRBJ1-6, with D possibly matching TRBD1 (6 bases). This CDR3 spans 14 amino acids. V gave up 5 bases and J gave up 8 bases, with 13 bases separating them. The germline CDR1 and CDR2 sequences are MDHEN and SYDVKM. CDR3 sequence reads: CASSPDRLDSPLHF. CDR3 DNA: TGTGCCAGCAGTCCGGACAGACTTGATTCACCCCTCCACTTT. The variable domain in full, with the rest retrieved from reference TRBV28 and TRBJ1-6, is DVKVTQSSRYLVKRTGEKVFLECVQDMDHENMFWYRQDPGLGLRLIYFSYDVKMKEKGDIPEGYSVSREKKERFSLILESASTNQTSMYLCASSPDRLDSPLHFGNGTRLTVT.

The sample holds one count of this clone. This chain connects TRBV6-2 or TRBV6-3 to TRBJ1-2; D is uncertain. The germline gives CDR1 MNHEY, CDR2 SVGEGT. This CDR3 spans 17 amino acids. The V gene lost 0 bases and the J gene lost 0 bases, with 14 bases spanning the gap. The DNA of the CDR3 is TGTGCCAGCAGTTACTCGTCGCGGCAGCTTGCTAACTATGGCTACACCTTC. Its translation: CASSYSSRQLANYGYTF.

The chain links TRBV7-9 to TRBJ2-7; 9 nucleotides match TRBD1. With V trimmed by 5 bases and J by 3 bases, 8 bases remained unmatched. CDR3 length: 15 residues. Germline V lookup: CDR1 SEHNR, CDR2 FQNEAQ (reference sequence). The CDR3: CASSPRDRAIYEQYF. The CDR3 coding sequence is TGTGCCAGCAGCCCCCGGGACAGGGCCATCTACGAGCAGTACTTC.

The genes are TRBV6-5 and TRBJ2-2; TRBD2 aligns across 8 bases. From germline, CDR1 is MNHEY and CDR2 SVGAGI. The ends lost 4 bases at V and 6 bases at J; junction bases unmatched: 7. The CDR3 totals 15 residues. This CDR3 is CASSSDGGAPGELFF. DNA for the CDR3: TGTGCCAGCAGTTCTGACGGGGGGGCACCCGGGGAGCTGTTTTTT.

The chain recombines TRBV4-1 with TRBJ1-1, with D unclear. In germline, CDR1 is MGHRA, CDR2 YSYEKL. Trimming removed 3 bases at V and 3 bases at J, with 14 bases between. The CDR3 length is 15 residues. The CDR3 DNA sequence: TGCGCCAGCAGCCATAACCGAGGGTCGGACACTGAAGCTTTCTTT. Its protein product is CASSHNRGSDTEAFF.

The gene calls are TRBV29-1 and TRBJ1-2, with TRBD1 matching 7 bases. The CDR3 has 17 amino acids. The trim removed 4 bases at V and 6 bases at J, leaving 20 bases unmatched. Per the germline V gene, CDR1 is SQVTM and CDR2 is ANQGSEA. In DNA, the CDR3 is TGCAGCGTTGCCCGGCAGTACATGTCGACAGGGCACGATGGCTACACCTTC. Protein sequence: CSVARQYMSTGHDGYTF.

The DNA of the CDR3 is TGTGTTTCCTCCGGGGGCTATGGCTACACCTTC. It encodes CVSSGGYGYTF. The rearrangement links TRBV19 to TRBJ1-2; TRBD1 might be the D (5 bases). Germline V CDR1 and CDR2: LNHDA, SQIVND (reference sequence). The CDR3 is made up of 11 amino acids.

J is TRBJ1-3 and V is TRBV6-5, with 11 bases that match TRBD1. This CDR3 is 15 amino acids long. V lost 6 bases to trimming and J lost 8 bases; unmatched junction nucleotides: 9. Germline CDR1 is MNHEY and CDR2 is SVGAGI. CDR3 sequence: CASSQQGTGGHTIYF. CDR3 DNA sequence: TGTGCCAGCAGCCAACAGGGGACAGGGGGGCACACCATATATTTT.

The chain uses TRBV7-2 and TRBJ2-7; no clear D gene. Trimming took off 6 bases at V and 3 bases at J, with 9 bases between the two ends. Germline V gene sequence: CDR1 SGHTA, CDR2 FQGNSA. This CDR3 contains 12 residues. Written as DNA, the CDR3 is TGTGCCAGCAGTATGCAGGTCTACGAGCAGTACTTC. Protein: CASSMQVYEQYF. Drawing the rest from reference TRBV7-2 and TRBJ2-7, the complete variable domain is GAGVSQSPSNKVTEKGKDVELRCDPISGHTALYWYRQSLGQGLEFLIYFQGNSAPDKSGLPSDRFSAERTGGSVSTLTIQRTQQEDSAVYLCASSMQVYEQYFGPGTRLTVT.